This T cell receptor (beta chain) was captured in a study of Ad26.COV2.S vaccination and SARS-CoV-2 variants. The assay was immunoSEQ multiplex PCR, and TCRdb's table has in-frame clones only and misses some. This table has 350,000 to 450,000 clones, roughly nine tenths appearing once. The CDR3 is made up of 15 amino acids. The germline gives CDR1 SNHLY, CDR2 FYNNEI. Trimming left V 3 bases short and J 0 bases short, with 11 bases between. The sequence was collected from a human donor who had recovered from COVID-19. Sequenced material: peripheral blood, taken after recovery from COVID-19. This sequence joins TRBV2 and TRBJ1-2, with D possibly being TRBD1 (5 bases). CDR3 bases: TGTGCCAGCAGTGACGTTACAGGAACTAACTATGGCTACACCTTC. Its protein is CASSDVTGTNYGYTF. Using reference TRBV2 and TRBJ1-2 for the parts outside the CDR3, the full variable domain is EPEVTQTPSHQVTQMGQEVILRCVPISNHLYFYWYRQILGQKVEFLVSFYNNEISEKSEIFDDQFSVERPDGSNFTLKIRSTKLEDSAMYFCASSDVTGTNYGYTFGSGTRLTVV.